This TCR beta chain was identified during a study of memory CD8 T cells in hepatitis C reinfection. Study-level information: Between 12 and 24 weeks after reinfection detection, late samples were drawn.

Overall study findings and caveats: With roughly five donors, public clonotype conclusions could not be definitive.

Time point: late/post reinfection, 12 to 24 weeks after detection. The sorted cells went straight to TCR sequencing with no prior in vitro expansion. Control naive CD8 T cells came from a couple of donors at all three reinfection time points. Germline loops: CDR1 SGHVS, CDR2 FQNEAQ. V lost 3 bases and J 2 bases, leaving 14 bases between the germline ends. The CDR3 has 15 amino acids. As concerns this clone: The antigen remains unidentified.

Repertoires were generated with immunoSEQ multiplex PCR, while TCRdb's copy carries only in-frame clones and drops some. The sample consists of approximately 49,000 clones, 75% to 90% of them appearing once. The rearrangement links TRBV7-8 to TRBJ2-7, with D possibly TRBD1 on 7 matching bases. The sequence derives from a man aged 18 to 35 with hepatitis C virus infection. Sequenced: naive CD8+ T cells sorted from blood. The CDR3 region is CASSFSGGPAYEQYF. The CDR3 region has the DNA TGTGCCAGCAGCTTCTCAGGGGGGCCCGCCTACGAGCAGTACTTC.